This entry lists 6 T cell receptor beta chains sequenced from one sample in a study of beta chain features in type 1 diabetes. The study reverse transcribed the entire isolated RNA, so it sequenced expressed TCRB transcripts. The method was immunoSEQ multiplex PCR; TCRdb's version includes in-frame clones alone and lacks a portion of them. The profile shows about 900,000 clones, 17% of them singletons. Sequenced input: naive CD4+ T cells from blood. These receptors were taken from a woman under 30 in good health.

This chain links TRBV27 with TRBJ2-7; 11 nucleotides match TRBD2. The CDR3 has 13 amino acids. Trimming removed 7 bases from V and 3 bases from J; junction bases left unmatched: 2. In germline, CDR1 is MNHEY, CDR2 SMNVEV (reference sequence). This CDR3 is CASKGLADYEQYF. CDR3 DNA sequence: TGTGCCAGCAAGGGACTAGCGGACTACGAGCAGTACTTC.

The chain is built from TRBV7-2 and TRBJ2-5, with 7 nucleotides matching TRBD2. Trimming at V came to 1 base and at J to 7 bases, leaving 12 bases not matched to a gene. CDR1 and CDR2 from the germline V gene are SGHTA and FQGNSA. The CDR3 is made up of 16 amino acids. The CDR3 bases are TGTGCCAGCAGCTTAGTAGGCGGGCCGGGCGGGGGGACCCAGTACTTC. Translation gives CASSLVGGPGGGTQYF.

This clone has just a few counts. The chain uses TRBV7-9 and TRBJ2-5, with 9 bases lining up with TRBD1. V was pared by 5 bases and J by 4 bases, with 5 bases of the junction left unmatched. The CDR3 is made up of 14 amino acids. Germline CDR1 and CDR2: SEHNR and FQNEAQ (reference sequence). The CDR3 region is CASSEGTGLETQYF. The CDR3 nucleotides read TGTGCCAGCAGCGAAGGGACAGGGTTAGAGACCCAGTACTTC.

Only a few counts were recorded for this clone. This sequence joins TRBV10-3 and TRBJ2-7; D possibly matches TRBD1 or TRBD2 (5 bases each). CDR1 and CDR2 from the germline V gene are ENHRY and SYGVKD. The CDR3 length is 12 residues. Trimming removed 8 bases from V and 2 bases from J, with 10 bases in between. The CDR3 sequence: CAIGGFAYEQYF. Written as DNA, the CDR3 is TGTGCCATCGGGGGTTTTGCCTACGAGCAGTACTTC.

The CDR3 DNA follows: TGTGCCAGCACGAAACCCCCTGCAGGGGCCAACGTCCTGACTTTC. The encoded protein is CASTKPPAGANVLTF. This chain joins TRBV7-2 and TRBJ2-6; D remains ambiguous. The CDR3 is made up of 15 amino acids. The ends were cut back, 7 bases at V and 4 bases at J, with 14 bases in the middle. Per the germline V gene, CDR1 is SGHTA and CDR2 is FQGNSA.

This clone was recorded only once. The chain combines TRBV18 with TRBJ2-5; TRBD2 aligns across 13 bases. CDR1 and CDR2 (germline): KGHSH, LQKENI. CDR3 length: 17 amino acids. After removal of 3 bases from V and 5 bases from J, the junction contained 9 bases not matched to a gene. The CDR3 DNA reads as TGTGCCAGCTCACCTCCGGGACTAGCGGGGTTCGTGGAGACCCAGTACTTC. Translating it yields CASSPPGLAGFVETQYF.